The clone carrying this T cell receptor (beta chain) was seen a handful of times. This entry comes from a study of blood T cell repertoires in COVID-19. V lost 6 bases to trimming and J lost 5 bases, with 13 bases between them. In germline, CDR1 is MDHEN, CDR2 SYDVKM. The CDR3 is made up of 13 amino acids. As originally analysed: Reference gene primer amplification in the assay estimated nucleated cell counts. Profiled with immunoSEQ multiplex PCR; TCRdb holds only in-frame clones, not every one. From that table come the V and J calls and clone size; the DNA was used to work out D and trimming. Of about 110,000 clones in the sample, over 55% are singletons; the top ten hold 0.75% to 1%.

V usage is TRBV28 and J usage is TRBJ1-2; D gene uncertain. This TCR was recovered from a human donor with acute or convalescent COVID-19. The donor label of this sample is uncertain. Sequenced sample: peripheral blood. DNA of the CDR3: TGTGCCAGCAGCCAAGGACTCGGTTATGGCTACACCTTC. This gives the protein CASSQGLGYGYTF.